The rows below give T cell receptor beta chains drawn from one sample of a study of T cell responses to AZD1222 COVID-19 vaccine. Profiled with immunoSEQ multiplex PCR; TCRdb holds only in-frame clones, not every one. Among 100,000 to 120,000 clones listed, 80% to 95% were seen once. The source was peripheral blood, collected 28 days after the second AZD1222 dose. The receptors were gathered from an adult who received the AZD1222 COVID-19 vaccine. Each CDR3 is given with its conserved first and last residue. D genes are given only for firm matches. Where a row states a size, it is once, few, many or the class of an expanded clone; other rows omit it.

abundance	v_gene	d_gene	len	j_gene	CDR3aa	CDR3nt
.	TRBV3-1/TRBV3-2	TRBD2	17	TRBJ2-3	CASSLRGAGGRTDTQYF	TGTGCCAGCAGCCTCCGGGGAGCGGGGGGGCGCACAGATACGCAGTATTTT
.	TRBV6-2/TRBV6-3	.	16	TRBJ1-5	CASSYSGGDRNQPQHF	TGTGCCAGCAGTTACTCGGGGGGCGACCGTAATCAGCCCCAGCATTTT
.	TRBV5-4	.	15	TRBJ1-2	CASSFSDGYLYGYTF	TGTGCCAGCAGCTTTTCCGACGGATACCTATATGGCTACACCTTC
.	TRBV5-4	.	16	TRBJ1-3	CASSPPGTRWGNTIYF	TGTGCCAGCAGCCCGCCCGGGACCCGCTGGGGAAACACCATATATTTT
.	TRBV2	.	13	TRBJ1-6	CASEGQYNSPLHF	TGTGCCAGCGAGGGACAATATAATTCACCCCTCCACTTT
few	TRBV9	.	14	TRBJ1-1	CASSPHIMNTEAFF	TGTGCCAGCAGCCCCCACATCATGAACACTGAAGCTTTCTTT
.	TRBV24-1	TRBD2	16	TRBJ2-2	CATSDFEWGGTGELFF	TGTGCCACCAGTGATTTTGAGTGGGGGGGCACCGGGGAGCTGTTTTTT
.	TRBV3-1/TRBV3-2	.	12	TRBJ1-1	CASSLLNTEAFF	TGTGCCAGCAGCCTCCTCAACACTGAAGCTTTCTTT
.	TRBV10-2	.	14	TRBJ1-1	CASSESGGNTEAFF	TGCGCCAGCAGTGAGTCAGGGGGGAACACTGAAGCTTTCTTT
.	TRBV29-1	.	14	TRBJ2-3	CSVCLANVPDTQYF	TGCAGCGTGTGCCTAGCGAATGTTCCAGATACGCAGTATTTT
.	TRBV6-5	.	15	TRBJ1-5	CASRQFVEQNQPQHF	TGTGCCTCCCGGCAGTTCGTGGAACAGAATCAGCCCCAGCATTTT
.	TRBV5-4	.	15	TRBJ1-4	CASSSQSGVQGKLFF	TGTGCCAGCAGCTCCCAGAGCGGGGTCCAGGGAAAACTGTTTTTT
.	TRBV10-3	.	14	TRBJ1-1	CAISEVGVGTEAFF	TGTGCCATCAGTGAGGTCGGTGTTGGCACTGAAGCTTTCTTT
.	TRBV5-4	.	15	TRBJ2-6	CASWPVSSGANVLTF	TGTGCCAGCTGGCCCGTCAGCTCTGGGGCCAACGTCCTGACTTTC
.	TRBV28	TRBD1	14	TRBJ1-2	CASKEDREIQGYTF	TGTGCCAGCAAGGAGGACAGGGAAATTCAGGGCTACACCTTC
.	TRBV7-6	.	14	TRBJ1-6	CASSLGVDNSPLHF	TGTGCCAGCAGCTTAGGGGTGGACAATTCACCCCTCCACTTT
.	TRBV13	TRBD1	16	TRBJ1-2	CASSQLQGMVNYGYTF	TGTGCCAGCAGCCAACTACAGGGGATGGTTAACTATGGCTACACCTTC
.	TRBV27	TRBD1	14	TRBJ2-2	CASSNYQGAGELFF	TGTGCCAGCAGCAACTATCAGGGGGCCGGGGAGCTGTTTTTT
.	TRBV7-9	TRBD1	16	TRBJ1-6	CASGQGLGSYNSPLHF	TGTGCCAGCGGACAGGGGCTCGGCTCCTATAATTCACCCCTCCACTTT
.	TRBV29-1	.	12	TRBJ2-7	CSVEEERGEQYF	TGCAGCGTTGAAGAGGAACGGGGCGAGCAGTACTTC
few	TRBV18	TRBD1	15	TRBJ2-3	CASSPPTGYTDTQYF	TGTGCCAGCTCACCGCCGACAGGGTACACAGATACGCAGTATTTT
.	TRBV9	.	16	TRBJ2-2	CASSVGAGSLTGELFF	TGTGCCAGCAGCGTAGGTGCAGGGTCCCTCACCGGGGAGCTGTTTTTT
once	TRBV7-8	TRBD1	16	TRBJ1-2	CASSLDGTGLDYGYTF	TGTGCCAGCAGCTTAGATGGGACAGGGTTAGACTATGGCTACACCTTC
.	TRBV18	.	14	TRBJ1-2	CASSRQDNPSGYTF	TGTGCCAGCTCACGCCAGGACAACCCGTCAGGCTACACCTTC
.	TRBV10-3	.	11	TRBJ1-1	CAIRANTEAFF	TGTGCCATCAGGGCAAACACTGAAGCTTTCTTT
few	TRBV3-1/TRBV3-2	TRBD2	17	TRBJ2-1	CASSPTLGLAGDNEQFF	TGTGCCAGCAGCCCTACTCTCGGACTAGCGGGCGACAATGAGCAGTTCTTC
few	TRBV27	.	14	TRBJ1-4	CASSLGAGNEKLFF	TGTGCCAGCAGTCTGGGGGCGGGTAATGAAAAACTGTTTTTT
once	TRBV21-1	.	13	TRBJ2-5	CDRDCVIQETQYF	TGTGATAGAGACTGTGTCATCCAAGAGACCCAGTACTTC
.	TRBV27	TRBD1	14	TRBJ1-1	CASSLDRVNTEAFF	TGTGCCAGCAGCCTGGACAGGGTGAACACTGAAGCTTTCTTT
.	TRBV15	TRBD2	15	TRBJ2-3	CATSRGGGSSDTQYF	TGTGCCACCAGCAGAGGCGGGGGGTCCTCAGATACGCAGTATTTT
.	TRBV19	.	13	TRBJ1-2	CASSIDPSGGYTF	TGTGCCAGTAGTATAGACCCTTCTGGTGGCTACACCTTC
.	TRBV6-4	TRBD2	15	TRBJ2-7	CASSLLAGGNYEQYF	TGTGCCAGCAGCCTACTAGCGGGGGGAAACTACGAGCAGTACTTC
.	TRBV16	TRBD2	17	TRBJ2-1	CASSQPNSGVGWDEQFF	TGTGCCAGCAGCCAACCAAATAGCGGGGTCGGTTGGGATGAGCAGTTCTTC
.	TRBV5-6	TRBD2	12	TRBJ2-1	CASSEGGNEQFF	TGTGCCAGCAGCGAGGGAGGGAATGAGCAGTTCTTC
.	TRBV19	.	11	TRBJ2-2	CAIRQAGELFF	TGTGCCATTAGACAGGCCGGGGAGCTGTTTTTT
.	TRBV7-2	TRBD2	18	TRBJ2-3	CASGPPLWAGEFTDTQYF	TGTGCCAGCGGGCCCCCCCTCTGGGCGGGGGAGTTCACAGATACGCAGTATTTT
.	TRBV7-2	TRBD1	16	TRBJ1-5	CASSLVVGQGGQPQHF	TGTGCCAGCAGCTTAGTAGTGGGACAGGGTGGACAGCCCCAGCATTTT
.	TRBV5-1	TRBD1	14	TRBJ1-2	CASSADRGDRGYTF	TGCGCCAGCAGCGCAGACAGGGGTGACCGCGGCTACACCTTC
.	TRBV18	TRBD1	15	TRBJ1-6	CASSPPDRAYSPLHF	TGTGCCAGCTCACCACCGGACAGGGCCTACTCACCCCTCCACTTT
.	TRBV7-9	TRBD1	13	TRBJ1-2	CASSLAQGDGYTF	TGTGCCAGCAGCTTAGCACAGGGGGATGGCTACACCTTC